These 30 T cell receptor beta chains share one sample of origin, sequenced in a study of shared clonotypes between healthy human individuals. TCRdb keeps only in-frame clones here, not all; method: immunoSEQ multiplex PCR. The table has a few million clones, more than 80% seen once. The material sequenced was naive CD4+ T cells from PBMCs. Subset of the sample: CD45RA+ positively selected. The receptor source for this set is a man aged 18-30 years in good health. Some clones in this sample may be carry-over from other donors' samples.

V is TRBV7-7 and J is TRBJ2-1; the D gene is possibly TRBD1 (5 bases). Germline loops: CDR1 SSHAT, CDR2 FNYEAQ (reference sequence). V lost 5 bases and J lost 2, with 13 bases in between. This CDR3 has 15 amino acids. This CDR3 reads CASSPRRATYNEQFF. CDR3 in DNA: TGTGCCAGCAGCCCCCGCAGGGCCACCTACAATGAGCAGTTCTTC.

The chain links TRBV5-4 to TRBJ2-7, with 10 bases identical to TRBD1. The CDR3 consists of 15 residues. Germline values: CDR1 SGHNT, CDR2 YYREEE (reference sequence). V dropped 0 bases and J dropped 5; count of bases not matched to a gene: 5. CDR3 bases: TGTGCCAGCAGCTTGGTGGGACAGGGGCACGACGAGCAGTACTTC. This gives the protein CASSLVGQGHDEQYF.

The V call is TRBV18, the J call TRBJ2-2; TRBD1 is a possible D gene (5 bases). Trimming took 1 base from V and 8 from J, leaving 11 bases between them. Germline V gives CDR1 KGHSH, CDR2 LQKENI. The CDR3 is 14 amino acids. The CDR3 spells CASSPQTEAGELFF. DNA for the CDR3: TGTGCCAGCTCACCACAGACAGAGGCTGGGGAGCTGTTTTTT.

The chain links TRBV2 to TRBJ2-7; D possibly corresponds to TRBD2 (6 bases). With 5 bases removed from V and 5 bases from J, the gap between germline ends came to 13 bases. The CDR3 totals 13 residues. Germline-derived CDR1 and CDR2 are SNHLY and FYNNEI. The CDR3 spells CASSKEGENEQYF. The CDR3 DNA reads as TGTGCCAGCAGTAAGGAGGGTGAGAACGAGCAGTACTTC.

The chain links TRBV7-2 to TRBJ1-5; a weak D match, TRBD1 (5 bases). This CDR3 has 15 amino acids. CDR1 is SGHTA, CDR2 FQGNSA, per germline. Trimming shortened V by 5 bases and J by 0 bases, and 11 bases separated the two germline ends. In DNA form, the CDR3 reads TGTGCCAGCAGCAAGGGACGGCATAGCAATCAGCCCCAGCATTTT. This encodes CASSKGRHSNQPQHF.

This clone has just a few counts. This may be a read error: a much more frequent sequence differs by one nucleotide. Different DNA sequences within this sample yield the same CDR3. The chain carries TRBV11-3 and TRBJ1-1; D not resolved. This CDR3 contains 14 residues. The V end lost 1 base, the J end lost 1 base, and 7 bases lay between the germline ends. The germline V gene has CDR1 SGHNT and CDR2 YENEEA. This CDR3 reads CASSLGGTNTEAFF. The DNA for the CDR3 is TGTGCCAGCAGCTTAGGAGGTACGAACACTGAAGCTTTCTTT.

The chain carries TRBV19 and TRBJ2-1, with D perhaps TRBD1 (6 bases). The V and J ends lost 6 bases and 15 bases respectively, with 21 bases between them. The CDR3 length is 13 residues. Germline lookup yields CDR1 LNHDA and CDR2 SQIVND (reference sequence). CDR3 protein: CASRPGQWGVGFF. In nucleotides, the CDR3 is TGTGCCAGTAGGCCAGGACAGTGGGGTGTTGGGTTCTTC.

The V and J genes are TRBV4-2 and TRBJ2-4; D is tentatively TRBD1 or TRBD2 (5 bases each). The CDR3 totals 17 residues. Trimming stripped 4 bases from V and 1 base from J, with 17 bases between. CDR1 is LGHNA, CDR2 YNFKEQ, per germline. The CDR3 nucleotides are TGTGCCAGCAGCCCGAAGGGGACCTCCCTGGCCAAAAACATTCAGTACTTC. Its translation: CASSPKGTSLAKNIQYF.

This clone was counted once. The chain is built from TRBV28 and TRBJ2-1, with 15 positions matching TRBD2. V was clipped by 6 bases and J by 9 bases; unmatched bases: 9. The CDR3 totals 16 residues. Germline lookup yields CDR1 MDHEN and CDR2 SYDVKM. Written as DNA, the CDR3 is TGTGCCAGCAGCCCGGGACTAGCGGGAGGAATCGGTGAGCAGTTCTTC. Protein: CASSPGLAGGIGEQFF.

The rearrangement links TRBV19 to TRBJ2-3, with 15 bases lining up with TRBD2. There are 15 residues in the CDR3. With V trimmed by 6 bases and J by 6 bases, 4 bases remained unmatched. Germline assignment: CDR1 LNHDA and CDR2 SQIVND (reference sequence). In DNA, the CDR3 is TGTGCCAGTAGCTTCGGACTAGCGGGAGGGGATACGCAGTATTTT. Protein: CASSFGLAGGDTQYF.

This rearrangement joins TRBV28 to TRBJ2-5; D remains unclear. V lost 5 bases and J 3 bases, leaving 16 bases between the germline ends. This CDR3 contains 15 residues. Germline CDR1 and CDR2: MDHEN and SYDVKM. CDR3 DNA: TGTGCCAGCAGTGCCCGTTGGCGTCGAGAAGAGACCCAGTACTTC. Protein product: CASSARWRREETQYF.

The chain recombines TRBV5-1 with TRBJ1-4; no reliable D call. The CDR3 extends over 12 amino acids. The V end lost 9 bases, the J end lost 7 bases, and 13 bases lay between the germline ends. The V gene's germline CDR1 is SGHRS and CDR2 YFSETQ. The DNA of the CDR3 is TGCGCCATCCGCCGGGGTCGTGAAAAACTGTTTTTT. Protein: CAIRRGREKLFF.

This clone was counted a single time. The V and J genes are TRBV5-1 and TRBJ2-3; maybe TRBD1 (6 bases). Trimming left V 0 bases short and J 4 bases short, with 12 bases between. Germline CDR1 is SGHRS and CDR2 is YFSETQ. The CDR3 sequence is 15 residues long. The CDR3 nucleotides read TGCGCCAGCAGCTTGGTGGGCAGGGGCCCAGATACGCAGTATTTT. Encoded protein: CASSLVGRGPDTQYF.

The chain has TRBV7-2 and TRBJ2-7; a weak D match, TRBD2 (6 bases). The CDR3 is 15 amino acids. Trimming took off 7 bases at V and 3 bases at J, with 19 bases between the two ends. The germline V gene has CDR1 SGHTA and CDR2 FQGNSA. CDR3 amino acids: CASTSEGGTFYEQYF. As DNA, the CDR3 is TGTGCCAGCACCTCTGAGGGCGGGACCTTCTACGAGCAGTACTTC.

The DNA of the CDR3 is TGTGCCAGCAGCTTCTTGCGGGAAACCGGGGAGCTGTTTTTT. It translates to CASSFLRETGELFF. The chain couples TRBV7-9 to TRBJ2-2; D is perhaps TRBD2 (6 bases). Per germline, CDR1 SEHNR and CDR2 FQNEAQ (reference sequence). V was cut by 3 bases and J by 5 bases, with 10 bases left in between. The CDR3 is 14 amino acids.

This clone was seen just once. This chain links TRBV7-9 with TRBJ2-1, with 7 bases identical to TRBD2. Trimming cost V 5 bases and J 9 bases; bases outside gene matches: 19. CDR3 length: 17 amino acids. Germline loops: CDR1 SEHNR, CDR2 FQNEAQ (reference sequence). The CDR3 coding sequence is TGTGCCAGCAGCCCCCAGCGTGGGGCGGGAGCTTTTTCTGAGCAGTTCTTC. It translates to CASSPQRGAGAFSEQFF.

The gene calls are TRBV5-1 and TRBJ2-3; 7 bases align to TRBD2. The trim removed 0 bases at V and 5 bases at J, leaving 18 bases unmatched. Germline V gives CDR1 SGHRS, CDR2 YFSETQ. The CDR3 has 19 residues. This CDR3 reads CASSLGAGRREPYKDTQYF. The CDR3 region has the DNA TGCGCCAGCAGCTTGGGAGCGGGCAGGCGGGAGCCGTACAAAGATACGCAGTATTTT.

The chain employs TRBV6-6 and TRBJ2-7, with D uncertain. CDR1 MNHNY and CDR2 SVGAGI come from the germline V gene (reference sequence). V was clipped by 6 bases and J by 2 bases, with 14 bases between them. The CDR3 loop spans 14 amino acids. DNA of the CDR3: TGTGCCAGCAGGTCCCCTCAGAAGCCCTACGAGCAGTACTTC. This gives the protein CASRSPQKPYEQYF.

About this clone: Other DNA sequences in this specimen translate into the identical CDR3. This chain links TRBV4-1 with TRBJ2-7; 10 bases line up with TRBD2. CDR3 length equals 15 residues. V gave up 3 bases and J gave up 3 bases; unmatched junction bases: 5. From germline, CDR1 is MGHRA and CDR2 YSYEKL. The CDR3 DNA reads TGCGCCAGCAGCCATCTCGGACTAGCGGACTACGAGCAGTACTTC. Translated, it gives CASSHLGLADYEQYF.

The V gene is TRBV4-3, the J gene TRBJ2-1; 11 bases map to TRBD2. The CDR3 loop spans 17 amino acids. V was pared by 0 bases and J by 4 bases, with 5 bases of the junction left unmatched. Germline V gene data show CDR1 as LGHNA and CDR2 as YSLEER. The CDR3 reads CASSQDLGTSGYNEQFF. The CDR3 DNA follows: TGCGCCAGCAGCCAAGATCTTGGGACTAGCGGATACAATGAGCAGTTCTTC.

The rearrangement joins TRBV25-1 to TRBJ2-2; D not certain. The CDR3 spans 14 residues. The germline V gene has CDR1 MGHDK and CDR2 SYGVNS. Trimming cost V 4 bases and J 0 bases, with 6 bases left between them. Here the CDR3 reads CASSGVSNTGELFF. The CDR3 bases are TGTGCCAGCAGTGGGGTCTCGAACACCGGGGAGCTGTTTTTT.

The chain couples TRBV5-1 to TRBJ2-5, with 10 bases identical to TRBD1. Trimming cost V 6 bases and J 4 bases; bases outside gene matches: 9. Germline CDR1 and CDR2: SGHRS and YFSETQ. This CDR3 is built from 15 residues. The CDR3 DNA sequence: TGCGCCAGCAATGAACCGGGACAGGGGAGAGAGACCCAGTACTTC. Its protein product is CASNEPGQGRETQYF.

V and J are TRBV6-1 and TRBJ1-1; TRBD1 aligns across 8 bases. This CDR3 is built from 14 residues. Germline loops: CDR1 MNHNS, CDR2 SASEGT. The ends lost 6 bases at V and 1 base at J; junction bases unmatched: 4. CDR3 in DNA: TGTGCCAGCAGGATGGACAGGGCGAACACTGAAGCTTTCTTT. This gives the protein CASRMDRANTEAFF.

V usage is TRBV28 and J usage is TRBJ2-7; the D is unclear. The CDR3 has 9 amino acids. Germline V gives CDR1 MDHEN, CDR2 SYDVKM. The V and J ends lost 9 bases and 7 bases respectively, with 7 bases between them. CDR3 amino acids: CARWLEQYF. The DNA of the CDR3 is TGTGCCAGGTGGCTTGAGCAGTACTTC. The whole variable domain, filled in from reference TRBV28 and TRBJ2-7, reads DVKVTQSSRYLVKRTGEKVFLECVQDMDHENMFWYRQDPGLGLRLIYFSYDVKMKEKGDIPEGYSVSREKKERFSLILESASTNQTSMYLCARWLEQYFGPGTRLTVT.

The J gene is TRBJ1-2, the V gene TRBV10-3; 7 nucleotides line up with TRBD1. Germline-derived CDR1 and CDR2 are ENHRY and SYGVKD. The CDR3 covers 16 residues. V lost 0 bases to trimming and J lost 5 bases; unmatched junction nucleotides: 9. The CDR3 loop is CAISESPGQIVYGYTF. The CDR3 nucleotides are TGTGCCATCAGTGAGTCTCCGGGACAGATCGTTTATGGCTACACCTTC.

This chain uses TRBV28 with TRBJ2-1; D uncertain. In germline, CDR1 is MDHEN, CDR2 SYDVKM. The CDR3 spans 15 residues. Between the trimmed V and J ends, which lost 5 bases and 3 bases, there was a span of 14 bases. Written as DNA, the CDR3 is TGTGCCAGCAGTCAAGACCAGCGCGACTACAATGAGCAGTTCTTC. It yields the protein CASSQDQRDYNEQFF.

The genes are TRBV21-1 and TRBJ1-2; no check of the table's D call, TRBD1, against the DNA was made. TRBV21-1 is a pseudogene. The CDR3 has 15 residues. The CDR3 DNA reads TGTGCCAGCAACGAACGGGACAGGGGGAACTATGGCTACACCTTC. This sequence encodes CASNERDRGNYGYTF.

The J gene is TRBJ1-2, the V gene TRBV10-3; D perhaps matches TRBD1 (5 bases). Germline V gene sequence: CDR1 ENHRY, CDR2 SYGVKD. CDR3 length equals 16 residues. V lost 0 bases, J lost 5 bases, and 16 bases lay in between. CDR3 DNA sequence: TGTGCCATCAGTGAGTCGCGGGGGGACCGATCTTATGGCTACACCTTC. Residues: CAISESRGDRSYGYTF.

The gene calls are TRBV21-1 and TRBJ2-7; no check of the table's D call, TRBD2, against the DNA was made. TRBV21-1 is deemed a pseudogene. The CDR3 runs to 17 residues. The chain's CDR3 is CASSLRGLFGSSYEQYF. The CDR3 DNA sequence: TGTGCCAGCAGCTTGAGGGGTCTATTCGGGAGCTCCTACGAGCAGTACTTC.

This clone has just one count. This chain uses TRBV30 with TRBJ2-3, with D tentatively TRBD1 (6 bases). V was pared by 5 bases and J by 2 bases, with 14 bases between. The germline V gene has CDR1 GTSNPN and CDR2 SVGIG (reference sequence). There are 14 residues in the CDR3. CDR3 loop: CAWSQGTNTDTQYF. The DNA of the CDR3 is TGTGCCTGGTCTCAGGGGACGAACACAGATACGCAGTATTTT.